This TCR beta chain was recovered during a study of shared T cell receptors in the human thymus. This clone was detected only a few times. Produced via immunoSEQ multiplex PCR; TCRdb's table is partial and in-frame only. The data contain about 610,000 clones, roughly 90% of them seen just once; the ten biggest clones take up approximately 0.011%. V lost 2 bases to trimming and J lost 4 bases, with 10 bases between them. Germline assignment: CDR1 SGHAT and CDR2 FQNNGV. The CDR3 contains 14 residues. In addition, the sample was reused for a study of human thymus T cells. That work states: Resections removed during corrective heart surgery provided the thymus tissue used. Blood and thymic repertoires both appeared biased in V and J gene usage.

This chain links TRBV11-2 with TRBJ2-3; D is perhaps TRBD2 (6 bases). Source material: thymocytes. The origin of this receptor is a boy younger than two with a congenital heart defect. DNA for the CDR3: TGTGCCAGCAGCTTATCCGGAGGGTCAGATACGCAGTATTTT. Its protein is CASSLSGGSDTQYF.